This record looks at one TCR beta chain sequence and its context. Antigen specificity is unknown. The record originates from a study of T cell responses to AZD1222 COVID-19 vaccine. Study-level findings and limits: Most donors were white British, females outnumbered males, and clonal diversity was possibly underestimated. Baseline seropositivity occurred in only six or seven AZD1222 recipients. The study reported that nearly half of spike-specific TCRs target unmutated variant regions.

The V and J ends lost 0 bases and 0 bases respectively, with 6 bases between them. Germline V gives CDR1 SGHDT, CDR2 YYEEEE. This CDR3 contains 14 residues. Sequenced by immunoSEQ multiplex PCR; TCRdb stores in-frame clones only, minus some. The data contain over 130,000 clones, around nine tenths of them singletons. This clonotype originated in an adult who received the AZD1222 COVID-19 vaccine. The source material was peripheral blood, sampled 28 days after the second AZD1222 dose. J is TRBJ1-2 and V is TRBV5-6; D not resolved. The CDR3 region is CASSLGPANYGYTF. CDR3 in DNA: TGTGCCAGCAGCTTGGGTCCCGCTAACTATGGCTACACCTTC.